Presented here are 5 T cell receptor beta chains from one specimen sequenced in a study of identical twins. Each CDR3 protein is one row after TCRdb ran MiXCR on the 5' RACE reads. The sample lists some 730,000 distinct CDR3 sequences, around a sixth occurring once. These same records also appear under a second study, on T cells expressing NK-cell markers.

The sequenced material came from PBMCs. These receptors all stem from a young woman in good health.

There are many counts of this clonotype. The rearrangement joins TRBV12-3 or TRBV12-4 to TRBJ2-5; 7 nucleotides align to TRBD1. Trimming cost V 6 bases and J 5 bases; bases outside gene matches: 9. The CDR3 extends over 14 amino acids. The CDR3 loop is CASSRDRVGETQYF. DNA of the CDR3: TGTGCCAGCAGCCGCGACAGGGTCGGTGAGACCCAGTACTTC.

This clonotype was picked up a small number of times. The rearrangement uses TRBV5-6 and TRBJ1-1; no firm D call. The CDR3 length is 11 residues. Germline CDR1 and CDR2: SGHDT and YYEEEE. V was cut by 1 base and J by 8 bases, with 6 bases left in between. The CDR3: CASSLNVEAFF. In nucleotides, the CDR3 is TGTGCCAGCAGCTTGAACGTCGAAGCTTTCTTT.

The V and J genes are TRBV7-2 and TRBJ2-3; D is possibly TRBD2 (6 bases). This CDR3 region has 17 residues. Germline CDR1 is SGHTA and CDR2 is FQGNSA. V lost 4 bases, J lost 0 bases, and 17 bases lay in between. CDR3 DNA sequence: TGTGCCAGCAGCTCCGAAACTAGCTCTCTAAGCACAGATACGCAGTATTTT. It yields the protein CASSSETSSLSTDTQYF.

This clonotype was recorded a few times. The V call is TRBV7-2, the J call TRBJ2-5; no firm D call. Germline V lookup: CDR1 SGHTA, CDR2 FQGNSA. CDR3 length equals 13 residues. Trimming took off 1 base at V and 3 bases at J, with 6 bases between the two ends. The CDR3 DNA is TGTGCCAGCAGCTTAGTGGAGAAAGAGACCCAGTACTTC. Protein: CASSLVEKETQYF.

This clonotype was recorded at least ten times. The genes are TRBV12-3 or TRBV12-4 and TRBJ1-5, with D uncertain. CDR3 length: 13 residues. Trimming took 3 bases from V and 0 from J, leaving 3 bases between them. Written as DNA, the CDR3 is TGTGCCAGCAGTTTTTCTAGCAATCAGCCCCAGCATTTT. Protein: CASSFSSNQPQHF.